The rows below give T cell receptor beta chains drawn from one sample of a study of beta chain features in type 1 diabetes. The method was immunoSEQ multiplex PCR; TCRdb's version includes in-frame clones alone and lacks a portion of them. The table lists about 450,000 clones, over 9.5% of them singletons. The sequencing input was naive CD4+ T cells from blood. These receptors were taken from a woman aged 18-29 years in good health. The CDR3 runs from the conserved cysteine through the conserved F or W. Each record gives: CDR3 protein, CDR3 DNA, clone size, D gene, J gene, V gene. The D gene is left open where the match is weak. Clone size, where shown, is once, few, many, or a class for clones that have expanded.

CASSPLYGDRRWETQYF	TGTGCCAGCAGCCCATTATACGGGGACAGGAGATGGGAGACCCAGTACTTC	-	TRBD1	TRBJ2-5	TRBV9
CASSPRTGSTGANVLTF	TGCGCCAGCAGCCCGCGGACAGGATCTACTGGGGCCAACGTCCTGACTTTC	-	TRBD1	TRBJ2-6	TRBV5-1
CASTFQGRDTQYF	TGTGCCAGCACTTTTCAGGGCCGCGATACGCAGTATTTT	few	-	TRBJ2-3	TRBV2
CASSPAAADTQYF	TGTGCCAGCAGCCCAGCGGCTGCAGATACGCAGTATTTT	-	-	TRBJ2-3	TRBV4-2
CASSYQGGGSPLHF	TGTGCCAGCAGTTACCAGGGAGGAGGATCACCCCTCCACTTT	few	-	TRBJ1-6	TRBV6-5
CASSLDQGTLQYF	TGTGCCAGCAGCTTAGATCAGGGGACCCTTCAGTACTTC	-	-	TRBJ2-4	TRBV7-2
CASSQTGIRETQYF	TGTGCCAGCAGCCAAACTGGCATTAGAGAGACCCAGTACTTC	few	-	TRBJ2-5	TRBV11-1
CASSRRGYETQYF	TGTGCCAGCAGCCGAAGGGGGTACGAGACCCAGTACTTC	-	-	TRBJ2-5	TRBV7-7
CASDLGRYGYTF	TGTGCCAGCGACTTAGGCCGTTATGGCTACACCTTC	-	-	TRBJ1-2	TRBV19
CASSSPPRGDNEQFF	TGTGCCAGCAGTTCCCCACCCCGGGGGGACAATGAGCAGTTCTTC	-	TRBD2	TRBJ2-1	TRBV27
CSVDWSGANVLTF	TGCAGCGTTGACTGGTCTGGGGCCAACGTCCTGACTTTC	few	-	TRBJ2-6	TRBV29-1
CASIPLGGTDTQYF	TGTGCCAGCATCCCATTGGGAGGCACAGATACGCAGTATTTT	few	-	TRBJ2-3	TRBV11-2
CASSTGARDTDTQYF	TGCGCCAGCAGCACCGGGGCGCGGGACACAGATACGCAGTATTTT	-	-	TRBJ2-3	TRBV5-1
CASSESWGTENQPQHF	TGTGCCAGCAGTGAATCGTGGGGGACAGAGAATCAGCCCCAGCATTTT	-	TRBD1	TRBJ1-5	TRBV6-1
CARDRGDSGANVLTF	TGTGCCCGGGACAGGGGGGACTCTGGGGCCAACGTCCTGACTTTC	-	TRBD1	TRBJ2-6	TRBV30
CASSGNEDTIYF	TGCGCCAGCAGCGGCAACGAAGACACCATATATTTT	-	-	TRBJ1-3	TRBV5-1
CAWKGSGSYYEQYF	TGTGCCTGGAAAGGTAGCGGGAGCTACTACGAGCAGTACTTC	few	TRBD2	TRBJ2-7	TRBV30
CASSPRGAGGLSAKNIQYF	TGTGCCAGTAGTCCGCGAGGAGCGGGGGGATTATCGGCCAAAAACATTCAGTACTTC	-	TRBD2	TRBJ2-4	TRBV19
CASSQVGTGEGANVLTF	TGTGCCAGCAGCCAAGTTGGAACAGGCGAGGGGGCCAACGTCCTGACTTTC	-	-	TRBJ2-6	TRBV4-2
CASSLVGASYNEQFF	TGTGCCAGCAGCTTAGTGGGTGCATCCTACAATGAGCAGTTCTTC	-	-	TRBJ2-1	TRBV7-8
CASSVDHTGTQYF	TGTGCCAGCAGCGTAGACCACACAGGTACGCAGTATTTT	-	-	TRBJ2-3	TRBV9
CASSQDRNDRRMRGYTF	TGCGCCAGCAGCCAAGATCGGAATGACAGAAGGATGAGGGGCTACACCTTC	few	-	TRBJ1-2	TRBV4-1
CASSMRRDYEQYF	TGTGCCAGTAGTATGCGTAGAGACTACGAGCAGTACTTC	-	-	TRBJ2-7	TRBV19
CASGLSGSGEQFF	TGTGCTAGTGGACTTAGCGGGAGCGGTGAGCAGTTCTTC	few	TRBD2	TRBJ2-1	TRBV12-5
CASSGTPQETQYF	TGTGCTAGCAGCGGGACACCCCAAGAGACCCAGTACTTC	-	-	TRBJ2-5	TRBV7-7
CASSASGALRTGELFF	TGTGCCAGCAGCGCGTCAGGGGCCCTCCGGACCGGGGAGCTGTTTTTT	few	-	TRBJ2-2	TRBV9
CALATGGNEQFF	TGTGCCCTTGCGACAGGGGGCAATGAGCAGTTCTTC	few	TRBD1	TRBJ2-1	TRBV7-9
CASSTAGSGTEAFF	TGCGCCAGCAGCACCGCGGGGTCGGGCACTGAAGCTTTCTTT	-	-	TRBJ1-1	TRBV5-1
CASSAPRDRTYVGTDTQYF	TGTGCCAGCAGCGCACCTCGGGACAGAACGTACGTTGGCACAGATACGCAGTATTTT	-	TRBD1	TRBJ2-3	TRBV9
CASRKRENTEAFF	TGTGCCAGCAGAAAAAGGGAGAACACTGAAGCTTTCTTT	-	-	TRBJ1-1	TRBV7-6
CASRGSGGENIQYF	TGTGCCAGCAGAGGATCAGGAGGGGAGAACATTCAGTACTTC	once	-	TRBJ2-4	TRBV6-5
CASSELEQRENEQYF	TGTGCCAGCAGTGAATTGGAGCAGCGGGAAAACGAGCAGTACTTC	few	TRBD2	TRBJ2-7	TRBV25-1
CASSLDYNANEQFF	TGTGCCAGCAGCCTGGACTATAATGCGAATGAGCAGTTCTTC	-	-	TRBJ2-1	TRBV7-2
CASSERVMSSYNEQFF	TGTGCCAGCAGTGAAAGGGTAATGAGCTCCTACAATGAGCAGTTCTTC	-	-	TRBJ2-1	TRBV6-1
CASSQEFAVAYEQYF	TGCGCCAGCAGCCAAGAATTCGCAGTCGCCTACGAGCAGTACTTC	once	-	TRBJ2-7	TRBV4-3
CASSPATPSGKSVYF	TGTGCCAGCAGCCCCGCTACTCCTTCCGGGAAGTCGGTATATTTT	few	-	TRBJ1-3	TRBV9
CASSTTAPTGELFF	TGTGCCAGTAGTACTACGGCTCCCACCGGGGAGCTGTTTTTT	-	-	TRBJ2-2	TRBV19
CASSVGQSNEQFF	TGTGCCAGCAGCGTAGGACAGTCCAATGAGCAGTTCTTC	few	-	TRBJ2-1	TRBV9
CASSEDSALMNTEAFF	TGTGCCAGCAGTGAAGACAGCGCCTTAATGAACACTGAAGCTTTCTTT	-	-	TRBJ1-1	TRBV2
CASSIEREQYF	TGTGCCAGTAGTATCGAACGGGAGCAGTACTTC	few	-	TRBJ2-7	TRBV19
CASSLDGNQPQHF	TGTGCCAGCAGCTTAGACGGCAATCAGCCCCAGCATTTT	few	-	TRBJ1-5	TRBV7-2